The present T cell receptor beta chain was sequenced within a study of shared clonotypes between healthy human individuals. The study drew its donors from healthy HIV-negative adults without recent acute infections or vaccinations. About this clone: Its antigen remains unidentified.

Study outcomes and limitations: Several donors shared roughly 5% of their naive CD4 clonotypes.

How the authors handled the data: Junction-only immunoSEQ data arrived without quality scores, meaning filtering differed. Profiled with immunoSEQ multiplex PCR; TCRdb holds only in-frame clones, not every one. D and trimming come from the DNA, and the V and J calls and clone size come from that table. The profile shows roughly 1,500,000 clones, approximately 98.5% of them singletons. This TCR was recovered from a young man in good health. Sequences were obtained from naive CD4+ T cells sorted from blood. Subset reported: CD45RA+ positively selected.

The CDR3 DNA sequence: TGTGCCAGCAGCAAACAGGGGGGCCCCTACGAGCAGTACTTC. Protein product: CASSKQGGPYEQYF. The rearrangement links TRBV2 to TRBJ2-7, with 8 bases identical to TRBD1. V shed 6 bases, J shed 2 bases, and the junction held 6 bases outside the gene matches. This CDR3 has 14 amino acids. In germline, CDR1 is SNHLY, CDR2 FYNNEI. The full variable domain, completed using reference TRBV2 and TRBJ2-7, is EPEVTQTPSHQVTQMGQEVILRCVPISNHLYFYWYRQILGQKVEFLVSFYNNEISEKSEIFDDQFSVERPDGSNFTLKIRSTKLEDSAMYFCASSKQGGPYEQYFGPGTRLTVT.